This T cell receptor (beta chain) was captured in a study of CD8+ T cells in alopecia areata. RNA extraction was followed by reverse transcription into cDNA, which acted as the sequencing template. Some clones are missing from TCRdb's copy, which holds only in-frame ones; the method was immunoSEQ multiplex PCR. This table has over 95,000 clones, more than 35% appearing once. This CDR3 has 14 residues. The V end lost 6 bases, the J end lost 0 bases, and 12 bases lay between the germline ends. Germline CDR1 is MNHEY and CDR2 is SVGAGI. The source of this sequence is a human donor with alopecia areata. The chain recombines TRBV6-5 with TRBJ2-7; D possibly corresponds to TRBD1 (6 bases). Source material: CD4+ T cells sorted from blood. CDR3 DNA: TGTGCCAGCAGCGGACAGCCCAGCTCCTACGAGCAGTACTTC. It translates to CASSGQPSSYEQYF.